This T cell receptor beta chain was identified in a study of blood T cell repertoires in COVID-19 (dated by TCRdb to 2020 to 2021). Background for the entire study: Samples from collaborators originated in the United States, Italy and Spain and spanned both the acute and convalescent phases of COVID-19. The material from the prospective study consisted of cDNA or gDNA derived from T cells, B-cell-depleted T cells, or PBMCs. The dataset comprised deeply sampled blood TCRbeta repertoires from subjects exposed to, actively infected with, or recovered from COVID-19. The repertoires were made available in a free public database intended to serve as a resource for research on the immune response to SARS-CoV-2. Samples came from the ongoing ImmuneRACE study (first 160 participants) plus 1,254 subjects from 6 global collaborators. A de-identified subject ID, COVID-19 status, age in years and sex were almost always included in the sample metadata. HLA class I and class II types, where available, came from metadata supplied by the sample provider rather than from assay-based typing.

Study-wide conclusions, independent of this receptor: Clinical and demographic metadata were provided uncurated, with the amount varying by source and participant.

About this clone itself: What this receptor recognizes is not known. No qualities accompany the bases; no much larger clone lies one base away.

Collaborating institutions collected whole blood in K2EDTA tubes following their own protocols. Collaborator samples were shipped for TCRbeta analysis as frozen whole blood, isolated PBMCs, or DNA extracted from either sample type. The CDR3 runs 17 amino acids, cysteine and phenylalanine included. The kept DNA is CDR3 alone, 51 bases in frame from the first base. The germline V gene encodes CDR1 SGDLS and CDR2 YYNGEE. Trimming accounts for 3 bases at V and 9 bases at J, while the number of junction bases matched to no gene is 13. TCRbeta CDR3 regions were amplified from genomic DNA using the immunoSEQ Assay, a bias-controlled multiplex PCR. The study's own analysis went as follows. Nucleated cell counts per sample were estimated from amplification of reference gene primers within the assay. To quantify the absolute abundance of each unique TCRbeta CDR3 rearrangement, sequence reads were collapsed and filtered. For each sample, productive Simpson clonality was calculated as the square root of Simpson's diversity index over productive rearrangements. Imported from immuneACCESS, the table was reduced by TCRdb to in-frame sequences with V and J called. These copies leave out some clones; in studies compared against another copy, an unresolved V gene accounts for under half, and the cause of the remainder is not known. The DNA gave D and trimming, while V, J and clone size come from that table. This sample holds over 80,000 clones; approximately 86% were observed only once. The ten largest clones add up to 9% to 12% of the sample.

Material: peripheral blood. The source of this sequence is a man between 45 and 60 years old with acute or convalescent COVID-19. The V gene is TRBV9 and the J gene is TRBJ1-6, with 9 central nucleotides matching TRBD1. The CDR3 region reads CASSERGTGGSGSPLHF. The nucleotides are TGTGCCAGCAGCGAGAGAGGAACAGGGGGCTCGGGTTCACCCCTCCACTTT.